This T cell receptor beta chain comes out of a study of early T cells in non-severe SARS-CoV-2 infection. Regarding the study as a whole: Matching against VDJdb likely underestimated virus-specific expansions, favoring anti-spike CD8.

TCRdb redid the calling of the 5' RACE reads with MiXCR, one entry per CDR3 protein. The data hold 60,000 or so distinct CDR3 sequences, with 11% observed a single time. On this clonotype itself: The antigen is unknown.

Germline V lookup: CDR1 SQVTM, CDR2 ANQGSEA. The germline V and J ends were trimmed by 3 bases and 0 bases, with 8 bases remaining between them. The CDR3 loop spans 13 amino acids. The V call is TRBV29-1, the J call TRBJ1-1, with D perhaps matching TRBD1 (5 bases). Material for sequencing was whole blood. The source is an adult who was a healthcare worker with PCR-confirmed SARS-CoV-2 infection or an uninfected control (not recorded which). The CDR3 region has the DNA TGCAGCGTTGATCAGGGTATGAACACTGAAGCTTTCTTT. The encoded protein is CSVDQGMNTEAFF.